Sequencing of this T cell receptor (beta chain) was carried out in a study of T-cell reconstitution after alpha-beta-depleted transplantation in children. Construction of the TCRbeta library involved unique molecular identifiers. TCRdb independently ran MiXCR on the PCR reads; one entry per CDR3 protein. The data contain about half a million distinct CDR3 sequences, 12% of them singletons. The CDR3 runs 19 residues. This clonotype turned up a few times. The TCR was taken from a human donor who donated a stem cell graft to a child with combined immunodeficiency. The rearrangement uses TRBV21-1 and TRBJ2-4; the DNA was not used to check the table's D call, TRBD1. TRBV21-1 is labeled a pseudogene. This sample comprised PBMCs from the stem cell graft donor, obtained from the stem cell graft. The chain's CDR3 is CASSCRQGLWFDGKNIQYF. As DNA, the CDR3 is TGTGCCAGCAGCTGCCGACAGGGCCTTTGGTTCGATGGCAAAAACATTCAGTACTTC.